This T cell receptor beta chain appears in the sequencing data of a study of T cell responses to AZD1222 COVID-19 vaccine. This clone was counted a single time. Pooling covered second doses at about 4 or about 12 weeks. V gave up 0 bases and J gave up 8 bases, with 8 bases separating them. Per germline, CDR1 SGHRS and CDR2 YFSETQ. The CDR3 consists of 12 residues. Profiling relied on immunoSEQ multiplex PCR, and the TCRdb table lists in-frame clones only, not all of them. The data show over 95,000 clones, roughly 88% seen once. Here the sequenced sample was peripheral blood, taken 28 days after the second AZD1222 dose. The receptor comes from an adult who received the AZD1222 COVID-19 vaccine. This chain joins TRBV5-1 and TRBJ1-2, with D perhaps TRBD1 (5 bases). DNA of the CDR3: TGCGCCAGCAGCTTGGACTGGGGGGGCTACACCTTC. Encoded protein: CASSLDWGGYTF.